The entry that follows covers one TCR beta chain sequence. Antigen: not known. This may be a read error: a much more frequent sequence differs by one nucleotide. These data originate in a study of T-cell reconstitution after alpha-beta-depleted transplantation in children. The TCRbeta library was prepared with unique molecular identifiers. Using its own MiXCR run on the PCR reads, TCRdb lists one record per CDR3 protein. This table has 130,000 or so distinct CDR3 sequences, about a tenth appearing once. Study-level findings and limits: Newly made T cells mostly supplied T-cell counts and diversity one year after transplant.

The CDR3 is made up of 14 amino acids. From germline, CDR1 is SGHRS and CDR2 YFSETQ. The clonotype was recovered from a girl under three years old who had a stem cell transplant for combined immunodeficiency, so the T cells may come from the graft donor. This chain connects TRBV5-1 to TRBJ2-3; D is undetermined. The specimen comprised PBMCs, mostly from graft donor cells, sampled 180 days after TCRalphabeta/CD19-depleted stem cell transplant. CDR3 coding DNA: TGCGCCGGCAGCCTAAGAACCTACACAGATACGCAGTATTTT. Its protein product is CAGSLRTYTDTQYF.